Listed below are T cell receptor beta chains from one sample, sequenced in a study of blood T cell repertoires in COVID-19. Here immunoSEQ multiplex PCR was the method, and the copy in TCRdb shows in-frame clones only, minus some. Of fewer than 250,000 clones in the sample, roughly 86% were seen once. Sequenced material: PBMCs or T cells enriched from blood (not recorded which). The receptors were gathered from a woman aged 30 to 39 with acute COVID-19. Each CDR3 is given with its conserved first and last residue. D genes are given only for firm matches. Clone size, where shown, is once, few, many, or a class for clones that have expanded.

>.|TRBV27|.|TRBJ1-1
TGTGCCAGCGGGTACCAGGGACACTCGAACACTGAAGCTTTCTTT
CASGYQGHSNTEAFF
>TRBD1|TRBV7-9|.|TRBJ2-7
TGTGCCAGCAGCGCACCCGGGACAGGACCCTACGAGCAGTACTTC
CASSAPGTGPYEQYF
>TRBD1|TRBV29-1|.|TRBJ1-1
TGCAGCGTCGGTGGGACAGTCCTATCGAGGGAAGCTTTCTTT
CSVGGTVLSREAFF
>.|TRBV7-9|.|TRBJ1-4
TGTGCCAGCAGCTTAGAGAGGTTCGAGGAAAAACTGTTTTTT
CASSLERFEEKLFF
>.|TRBV6-5|.|TRBJ2-1
TGTGCCAGCAGTTACTCGAGACAGGAACACAATGAGCAGTTCTTC
CASSYSRQEHNEQFF
>TRBD1|TRBV12-5|.|TRBJ2-7
TGTGCTAGTGGGCCGGACAGGGATCGCGAGCAGTACTTC
CASGPDRDREQYF
>TRBD1|TRBV18|once|TRBJ1-2
TGTGCCAGCTCACCGACAGGGGACCCCGCGGCGCTCCGATATGGCTACACCTTC
CASSPTGDPAALRYGYTF
>.|TRBV15|.|TRBJ1-1
TGTGCCACCAGCAGAGGACAGATGAACACTGAAGCTTTCTTT
CATSRGQMNTEAFF
>TRBD1|TRBV27|.|TRBJ2-7
TGTGCCAGCAGTTTATCGAAGGTGACAGGGCTTGGGGTGGAGCAGTACTTC
CASSLSKVTGLGVEQYF
>.|TRBV6-5|.|TRBJ2-3
TGTGCCAGCAGTAATTACACAGATACGCAGTATTTT
CASSNYTDTQYF
>.|TRBV11-1|.|TRBJ1-5
TGTGCCAGCAGCTATGGCGGGGATCAGCCCCAGCATTTT
CASSYGGDQPQHF
>.|TRBV5-1|.|TRBJ1-4
TGCGCCAGCACTCCCGCAGGGGCCTCTAATGAAAAACTGTTTTTT
CASTPAGASNEKLFF
>TRBD1|TRBV3-1/TRBV3-2|.|TRBJ1-5
TGTGCCAGCAGCCCCCGACAGGGAAGCAATCAGCCCCAGCATTTT
CASSPRQGSNQPQHF
>TRBD2|TRBV7-8|.|TRBJ2-1
TGTGCCAGCACGGGGGGGCGACTTTTCCCTTCCTCCAATGAGCAGTTCTTC
CASTGGRLFPSSNEQFF
>TRBD1|TRBV25-1|.|TRBJ2-3
TGTGCCAGCAGCGCCTATAAGGGACAGGGGGACACAGATACGCAGTATTTT
CASSAYKGQGDTDTQYF
>.|TRBV16|once|TRBJ1-5
TGTGCCAGCAGCCAATCCGGGAATCAGCCCCAGCATTTT
CASSQSGNQPQHF
>TRBD1|TRBV3-1/TRBV3-2|.|TRBJ1-4
TGTGCCAGCAGCCAAGCTCGACAGGGGGCACGGAATGAAAAACTGTTTTTT
CASSQARQGARNEKLFF
>TRBD2|TRBV4-1|once|TRBJ2-5
TGCGCCAGCAGCCAAGAGGCTAGCGGGGGGGCAGGAGAGACCCAGTACTTC
CASSQEASGGAGETQYF
>TRBD1|TRBV15|.|TRBJ1-1
TGTGCCACCGGTCGTCTGGGGGACAGTTCCCATAACACTGAAGCTTTCTTT
CATGRLGDSSHNTEAFF
>.|TRBV5-5|.|TRBJ2-1
TGTGCCAGCAGCTTTACCTCTACCTACAATGAGCAGTTCTTC
CASSFTSTYNEQFF
>.|TRBV18|.|TRBJ2-7
TGTGCCAGCTCACCACCCACGGAGGATCCTTCCTACGAGCAGTACTTC
CASSPPTEDPSYEQYF
>.|TRBV12-3/TRBV12-4|.|TRBJ1-2
TGTGCCAGCAGTTTAGGGGCGCCTGGCTACACCTTC
CASSLGAPGYTF
>TRBD1|TRBV7-8|.|TRBJ2-3
TGTGCCAGCAGCTTAAAGCCTACAGGGGCAGATACGCAGTATTTT
CASSLKPTGADTQYF
>.|TRBV19|.|TRBJ2-1
TGTGCCAGTAGTAGGACCACAGGTGAGCAGTTCTTC
CASSRTTGEQFF
>TRBD1|TRBV4-1|.|TRBJ1-3
TGCGCCAGCAGCCCGGGACAGGGCCCACGGGGAAACACCATATATTTT
CASSPGQGPRGNTIYF